Presented here are 24 T cell receptor beta chains from one specimen sequenced in a study of blood T cells in healthy people across ages. Together with a sample-barcoded 5' primer, a J-beta primer mix was included in a second PCR lasting about 6 to 11 cycles. TCRdb called the 5' RACE reads again in MiXCR, with one record for every CDR3 protein. Of around 970,000 distinct CDR3 sequences listed, just over 50% are singletons. Input material: blood. Receptor source: a woman aged 55-69 years in good health.

The chain links TRBV10-3 to TRBJ1-1; no clear D gene. V was trimmed by 2 bases and J by 3 bases, leaving 10 bases between them. Germline CDR1 and CDR2: ENHRY and SYGVKD. The CDR3 has 14 amino acids. CDR3 sequence: CAISEKRSYTEAFF. The CDR3 region has the DNA TGTGCCATCAGTGAGAAACGGTCGTACACTGAAGCTTTCTTT.

The chain is built from TRBV7-2 and TRBJ2-5; 13 nucleotides align to TRBD2. CDR1 and CDR2 from the germline V gene are SGHTA and FQGNSA. V lost 3 bases and J lost 4; bases outside the gene matches: 5. This CDR3 is 16 amino acids long. The CDR3: CASSLGLAGLGETQYF. CDR3 nucleotide sequence: TGTGCCAGCAGCTTGGGACTAGCGGGATTGGGAGAGACCCAGTACTTC.

The rearrangement joins TRBV20-1 to TRBJ2-7; a weak D match, TRBD2 (7 bases). The CDR3 covers 17 residues. Germline V gives CDR1 DFQATT, CDR2 SNEGSKA (reference sequence). Trimming cost V 3 bases and J 0 bases, with 21 bases left between them. In DNA, the CDR3 is TGCAGTGCTAGTGGGGGGCGGGGGCCCGAGAGCTCCTACGAGCAGTACTTC. This codes for CSASGGRGPESSYEQYF.

The chain combines TRBV20-1 with TRBJ2-4; 10 nucleotides agree with TRBD2. The J call may be faulty, since TRBJ2-7 better matches the DNA end. CDR1 DFQATT and CDR2 SNEGSKA come from the germline V gene (reference sequence). The CDR3 runs to 16 residues. The CDR3 nucleotides are TGCAGTGATCGTCCCCTAGCGGGGGCCCTTAATAACGAGCAGTACTTC. Protein sequence: CSDRPLAGALNNEQYF.

This clonotype was counted between two and nine times. The rearrangement uses TRBV20-1 and TRBJ1-4; D not resolved. V lost 6 bases and J lost 8, with 13 bases in between. Germline V CDR1 and CDR2: DFQATT, SNEGSKA (reference sequence). This CDR3 comprises 12 residues. CDR3 residues: CSARLAAEKLFF. The CDR3 DNA reads as TGCAGTGCCAGGTTGGCAGCCGAAAAACTGTTTTTT.

The chain combines TRBV4-3 with TRBJ2-2; D is uncertain. The V and J ends lost 1 base and 7 bases respectively, with 19 bases between them. The V gene's germline CDR1 is LGHNA and CDR2 YSLEER. The CDR3 consists of 17 residues. In DNA, the CDR3 is TGCGCCAGCAGCCAAGGGGGATGGTACACCAATGGCGGGGAGCTGTTTTTT. This gives the protein CASSQGGWYTNGGELFF.

The CDR3 DNA sequence: TGTGCCAGCAGTTACGGGGGTGTGGGTTCACCCCTCCACTTT. Translation gives CASSYGGVGSPLHF. The chain links TRBV6-6 to TRBJ1-6; TRBD1 is a possible D gene (5 bases). The CDR3 totals 14 residues. V shed 2 bases and J shed 9 bases, with 11 bases lying between them. CDR1 MNHNY and CDR2 SVGAGI come from the germline V gene (reference sequence).

The V gene is TRBV18, the J gene TRBJ1-2; D gene uncertain. This CDR3 spans 14 amino acids. V was cut by 8 bases and J by 5 bases, with 18 bases left in between. Germline V gene sequence: CDR1 KGHSH, CDR2 LQKENI. The CDR3 reads CASASKDGSYGYTF. The CDR3 DNA follows: TGTGCCAGCGCCAGTAAGGACGGATCGTATGGCTACACCTTC.

The sample holds a few counts of this clonotype. The chain carries TRBV5-1 and TRBJ2-4; D is ambiguous. Between the trimmed V and J ends, which lost 4 bases and 10 bases, there was a span of 12 bases. The CDR3 spans 12 residues. Germline CDR1 is SGHRS and CDR2 is YFSETQ. CDR3 protein: CASSEGSDIQYF. The CDR3 coding sequence is TGCGCCAGCAGCGAAGGGTCCGATATTCAGTACTTC.

V usage is TRBV7-9 and J usage is TRBJ2-1, with 7 bases identical to TRBD2. Germline CDR1 reads SEHNR; CDR2 reads FQNEAQ (reference sequence). The CDR3 sequence is 12 residues long. The V and J ends lost 8 bases and 6 bases, in that order; junction bases with no gene match: 4. The CDR3 protein is CASGGRGNEQFF. The DNA for the CDR3 is TGTGCCAGCGGCGGGAGAGGCAATGAGCAGTTCTTC.

The rearrangement uses TRBV20-1 and TRBJ2-3; TRBD2 might be the D (5 bases). V lost 5 bases and J lost 3, with 12 bases in between. The CDR3 spans 13 residues. Germline V gene lookup returns CDR1 DFQATT and CDR2 SNEGSKA (reference sequence). CDR3 region: CSAEDGGTDTQYF. Here the CDR3 DNA reads TGCAGTGCTGAAGACGGCGGGACAGATACGCAGTATTTT.

The V and J genes are TRBV6-2 or TRBV6-3 and TRBJ2-7; no clear D. The CDR3 sequence is 14 residues long. Deletions cut 1 base from V and 0 bases from J, with 7 bases between. From germline, CDR1 is MNHEY and CDR2 SVGEGT. The CDR3 is CASSYFPSSYEQYF. The CDR3 region has the DNA TGTGCCAGCAGTTACTTTCCTAGCTCCTACGAGCAGTACTTC.

The genes are TRBV20-1 and TRBJ1-5; no reliable D call. The CDR3 runs to 12 residues. Trimming removed 8 bases from V and 2 bases from J, with 10 bases in between. Germline V CDR1 and CDR2: DFQATT, SNEGSKA (reference sequence). The CDR3 here is CSFDRGNQPQHF. The CDR3, as DNA: TGCAGTTTCGACCGTGGCAATCAGCCCCAGCATTTT.

The gene calls are TRBV7-2 and TRBJ2-5; 14 bases agree with TRBD2. The better agreement between TRBJ2-7 and the DNA end casts doubt on the J call. The CDR3 is 17 amino acids. Germline V gene lookup returns CDR1 SGHTA and CDR2 FQGNSA. The CDR3 coding sequence is TGTGCCAGCAGCCTGACTAGCGGGAGGGCCCTCTTAGGCGAGCAGTACTTC. Amino acid sequence: CASSLTSGRALLGEQYF.

The V and J genes are TRBV7-7 and TRBJ2-4; tentative D call: TRBD2 (6 bases). The CDR3 is 12 residues long. Deletions cut 5 bases from V and 13 bases from J, with 15 bases between. Germline assignment: CDR1 SSHAT and CDR2 FNYEAQ (reference sequence). Written as DNA, the CDR3 is TGTGCCAGCAGCCATCCGTGTGGGGGGCAGTACTTC. It encodes CASSHPCGGQYF.

This clonotype was seen only a few times. The rearrangement joins TRBV18 to TRBJ2-5; D is unresolved. The germline CDR1 and CDR2 sequences are KGHSH and LQKENI. CDR3 size: 13 residues. Trimming left V 2 bases short and J 3 bases short, with 7 bases between. The CDR3 loop is CASSPAEKETQYF. Here the CDR3 DNA reads TGTGCCAGCTCACCAGCGGAGAAAGAGACCCAGTACTTC.

The gene calls are TRBV20-1 and TRBJ2-5; TRBD1 is a possible D gene (5 bases). The CDR3 is 14 residues long. Germline values: CDR1 DFQATT, CDR2 SNEGSKA (reference sequence). V shed 0 bases and J shed 5 bases, with 13 bases lying between them. For the CDR3, the DNA is TGCAGTGCTAGAGAGACAGCCTCAGGGGAGACCCAGTACTTC. Encoded protein: CSARETASGETQYF.

The rearrangement links TRBV29-1 to TRBJ2-3; 10 nucleotides line up with TRBD2. Germline-derived CDR1 and CDR2 are SQVTM and ANQGSEA. Losses at the gene ends were 6 bases for V and 6 bases for J; bases not matched to a gene: 12. There are 15 residues in the CDR3. The CDR3 nucleotides are TGCAGCGTGAGAAGGGAACCAGCGGGAGGGGATACGCAGTATTTT. This sequence encodes CSVRREPAGGDTQYF.

This clonotype was detected only a few times. This chain connects TRBV7-2 to TRBJ2-1; TRBD2 matches at 14 bases. Germline V CDR1 and CDR2: SGHTA, FQGNSA. V shed 5 bases, J shed 10 bases, and the junction held 4 bases outside the gene matches. This CDR3 comprises 14 residues. Written as DNA, the CDR3 is TGTGCCAGCAGCCCCCGACTAGCGGGAGGGGAGCAGTTCTTC. Encoded protein: CASSPRLAGGEQFF.

This clonotype was counted between two and nine times. This chain connects TRBV7-2 to TRBJ2-3; 7 nucleotides match TRBD1. The junction had 5 bases not matched to a gene; V was cut back by 6 bases and J by 5 bases. In germline, CDR1 is SGHTA, CDR2 FQGNSA. The CDR3 loop spans 13 amino acids. This chain's CDR3 is CASRSQGVDTQYF. The CDR3 DNA reads as TGTGCCAGCAGAAGCCAGGGGGTAGATACGCAGTATTTT.

Comment on this clonotype: The junction departs from the called germline gene at one end, perhaps through a read error. This rearrangement joins TRBV20-1 to TRBJ2-1; 9 bases map to TRBD2. The CDR3 runs to 15 residues. The germline V gene encodes CDR1 DFQATT and CDR2 SNEGSKA (reference sequence). The CDR3, as DNA: TGCAGTGCCAGAGCTTTGACTAGCGGATACAATGAGCAGTTCTTC. Translation: CSARALTSGYNEQFF.

The V and J genes are TRBV2 and TRBJ2-1, with D perhaps matching TRBD1 or TRBD2 (6 bases each). V lost 2 bases to trimming and J lost 8 bases, with 10 bases between them. Germline V gives CDR1 SNHLY, CDR2 FYNNEI. The CDR3 has 13 residues. The CDR3 nucleotides read TGTGCCAGCAGTGAAAAGGGGGGTTATGAGCAGTTCTTC. It translates to CASSEKGGYEQFF.

V and J are TRBV2 and TRBJ2-5; D not certain. Trimming removed 4 bases from V and 4 bases from J, with 10 bases in between. The CDR3 has 13 residues. Germline V gives CDR1 SNHLY, CDR2 FYNNEI. The CDR3 sequence is CASSGTNIETQYF. The CDR3 DNA reads TGTGCCAGCAGTGGAACAAACATAGAGACCCAGTACTTC.

The V call is TRBV20-1, the J call TRBJ2-5; 11 nucleotides match TRBD2. The J call may be incorrect, as the DNA end agrees better with TRBJ2-7. The CDR3 is made up of 14 amino acids. CDR1 is DFQATT, CDR2 SNEGSKA, per germline (reference sequence). CDR3 protein: CSVSDSSGRYEQYF. DNA for the CDR3: TGCAGTGTTAGCGATTCTAGCGGGAGGTACGAGCAGTACTTC.